Below are 17 T cell receptor beta chains sequenced from a single sample in a study of tumor-infiltrating lymphocytes in primary liver carcinoma (dated by TCRdb to 2017 to 2019). Sequencing instrument: Illumina HiSeq 2500. TCRbeta-specific cDNA was reverse-transcribed from about 520 ng total RNA using a constant-region primer and ProtoScript II reverse transcriptase. Three nested multiplex PCR rounds, following a slightly modified ARM-PCR procedure, were used to build the TCRbeta libraries. Each of the first two PCR rounds ran for approximately 11 cycles and used multiplex TRBV1-TRBV30 forward primers together with a Cbeta reverse primer. TCRdb's own reprocessing of the public reads used fastp at Q25 and MiXCR and kept productive beta chains. Every CDR3 protein is listed once, alongside the most common genes and DNA of its rows. A total of more than 85,000 distinct CDR3 sequences appear in this sample, roughly four fifths of them only once. The top ten constitute 15% to 25% of the sample.

Without any cell sorting, total RNA and DNA were co-extracted from around 18-30 mg of bulk tissue using the AllPrep DNA/RNA mini kit. Sequenced input: liver tumor tissue from sampling region 3. What this sample's cell subset or site label stands for: tumor region T3, left-lateral pole. The receptors derive from a man aged 40-49 years with primary liver carcinoma and hepatitis B virus infection.

In the case of this clonotype: The junction differs from germline at one of its ends, possibly a read error. This chain links TRBV29-1 with TRBJ2-2; tentative D call: TRBD2 (7 bases). The CDR3 runs to 13 residues. CDR1 and CDR2 from the germline V gene are SQVTM and ANQGSEA. The CDR3: CSVLREDSGELFF. The CDR3 DNA follows: TGCAGCGTTCTCAGGGAGGACAGCGGGGAGCTCTTTTTT.

In regard to this clonotype: At one end the junction does not follow the germline gene, possibly because of a read error. This chain joins TRBV6-1 and TRBJ2-7; TRBD1 or TRBD2 may be the D gene (6 bases each). This CDR3 contains 14 residues. Looked up from germline, CDR1 is MNHNS and CDR2 is SASEGT. This CDR3 is CATDKDSGANEQYF. CDR3 bases: TGTGCCACGGATAAAGACTCGGGGGCCAACGAACAGTACTTT.

Notes on this clonotype: The missing conserved phenylalanine or tryptophan at the end of this CDR3 makes a read error likely. No DNA is shown, since the ends of the CDR3 on it are uncertain; the CDR3 is the one TCRdb lists. The chain uses TRBV4-2 and TRBJ2-7. The CDR3 spans 12 amino acids, including both terminal residues. CDR1 and CDR2 from the germline V gene are LGHNA and YNFKEQ. CDR3 in amino acids: CANSQDRHEQCI.

In regard to this clonotype: No conserved phenylalanine or tryptophan is present at the end of the CDR3, so a read error is the likely explanation. The chain combines TRBV29-1 with TRBJ2-1; perhaps TRBD2 as D (5 bases). Trimming removed 8 bases at V and 9 bases at J, with 17 bases between. CDR1 is SQVTM, CDR2 ANQGSEA, per germline. The CDR3 covers 12 residues. The CDR3: CSSEQRVGEQFL. In nucleotides, the CDR3 is TGCAGCTCAGAACAGAGGGTGGGTGAGCAGTTCCTC.

The rearrangement uses TRBV12-3 or TRBV12-4 and TRBJ1-3; D remains ambiguous. Trimming removed 4 bases at V and 2 bases at J, with 12 bases between. The CDR3 is 15 residues long. The CDR3, as DNA: TGTGCCAGCAGTTCGACCGGACTGGCTGGAAACACCATATATTTT. Amino acid sequence: CASSSTGLAGNTIYF.

Worth noting for this clonotype: The junction and the germline gene differ at one end; a read error may be behind it. The J gene is TRBJ2-2, the V gene TRBV19; TRBD1 matches 8 bases. Germline V gives CDR1 LNHDA, CDR2 SQIVND (reference sequence). This CDR3 is 14 amino acids long. Here the CDR3 DNA reads TGTGCCAATAGTCACGGACAGGGCACCGGGGAGATGTTTTTT. Residues: CANSHGQGTGEMFF.

This rearrangement joins TRBV29-1 to TRBJ2-1; possible D gene TRBD2, 6 bases. Germline values: CDR1 SQVTM, CDR2 ANQGSEA. This CDR3 has 14 amino acids. Here the CDR3 reads CSANSGTHDDEQFF. CDR3 in DNA: TGCAGTGCAAACTCCGGGACTCACGACGATGAGCAGTTCTTC.

The rearrangement joins TRBV10-3 to TRBJ1-5, with D unclear. Germline V CDR1 and CDR2: ENHRY, SYGVKD. This CDR3 contains 15 residues. The V end was cut by 5 bases, the J end by 9 bases, with 20 bases between. The CDR3 here is CAISKGKGRGRPQHF. The CDR3 DNA reads TGTGCCATCAGTAAAGGTAAGGGCAGAGGGCGGCCCCAGCATTTT.

This clonotype was observed once. A junction boundary mismatches the germline segment, possibly from a read error. The chain joins TRBV29-1 to TRBJ2-1; either TRBD1 or TRBD2 may supply D (5 bases each). Germline CDR1 and CDR2: SQVTM and ANQGSEA. The CDR3 sequence is 14 residues long. In DNA form, the CDR3 reads TGCAACGTTCGAGGCAGGGTTGGAGGCCATGAGCAGTTCTTC. It is translated as CNVRGRVGGHEQFF.

Worth noting for this clonotype: A junction end diverges from the germline sequence, so it may reflect a read error. V usage is TRBV12-3 or TRBV12-4 and J usage is TRBJ1-5, with a possible D match to TRBD1 (6 bases). The length of the CDR3 is 13 residues. The CDR3 loop reads CAISTRGGGPQQF. The CDR3 bases are TGTGCCATCAGTACGAGGGGTGGGGGGCCCCAGCAGTTT.

The gene calls are TRBV24-1 and TRBJ2-3; D is unclear. Germline CDR1 is KGHDR and CDR2 is SFDVKD. Trimming stripped 2 bases from V and 1 base from J, with 6 bases between. CDR3 length: 14 residues. The CDR3 protein is CATSDSTGTDTQYF. The CDR3 coding sequence is TGTGCCACCAGTGATTCCACAGGCACAGATACGCAGTATTTT.

A remark on this clonotype: Compared with germline, one end of the junction differs, possibly owing to a read error. The V gene is TRBV6-2 or TRBV6-3, the J gene TRBJ2-1; TRBD2 aligns across 11 bases. The CDR3 contains 13 residues. Per the germline V gene, CDR1 is MNHEY and CDR2 is SVGEGT. Written as DNA, the CDR3 is TGTGCCAACAGTACTAGCGGGAGAACTGAGCAGTTCTTC. This translates into CANSTSGRTEQFF.

This chain connects TRBV12-5 to TRBJ2-1; D is unresolved. The V end was cut by 8 bases, the J end by 8 bases, with 16 bases between. Germline values: CDR1 LGHNT, CDR2 FRNRAP. The CDR3 is 13 residues long. Here the CDR3 reads CASSPRYSDEQFF. The CDR3 coding sequence is TGTGCTAGTAGTCCCCGTTACTCTGATGAGCAGTTCTTC.

The chain uses TRBV29-1 and TRBJ2-5; 7 nucleotides agree with TRBD1. With 6 bases clipped from V and 5 bases from J, the junction kept 12 bases outside the gene matches. CDR1 and CDR2 (germline): SQVTM, ANQGSEA. This CDR3 has 14 amino acids. CDR3 region: CSVSWTGIYETQYF. The CDR3 coding sequence is TGCAGCGTCTCCTGGACAGGAATTTATGAGACCCAGTACTTC. Drawing the rest from reference TRBV29-1 and TRBJ2-5, the complete variable domain is SAVISQKPSRDICQRGTSLTIQCQVDSQVTMMFWYRQQPGQSLTLIATANQGSEATYESGFVIDKFPISRPNLTFSTLTVSNMSPEDSSIYLCSVSWTGIYETQYFGPGTRLLVL.

This chain connects TRBV6-5 to TRBJ2-3; no reliable D call. Germline CDR1 and CDR2: MNHEY and SVGAGI. The CDR3 runs 11 residues. CDR3 protein: CISGEWGTQYF. In DNA, the CDR3 is TGTATCAGTGGTGAATGGGGTACGCAGTATTTT.

On this clonotype: The CDR3 carries no conserved terminal phenylalanine or tryptophan, so it likely arises from a read error. The chain uses TRBV10-3 and TRBJ2-7; D perhaps matches TRBD2 (7 bases). CDR1 and CDR2 (germline): ENHRY, SYGVKD. The germline V and J ends were trimmed by 3 bases and 5 bases, with 17 bases remaining between them. This CDR3 contains 15 residues. DNA for the CDR3: TGTGCCATCAGTGATCGGGGGGCGGGAGTAGACGAGCAGTACTCC. This sequence encodes CAISDRGAGVDEQYS.

This clonotype appeared a few times. The chain combines TRBV29-1 with TRBJ1-2; the D is unclear. From germline, CDR1 is SQVTM and CDR2 ANQGSEA. Trimming pared 7 bases from V and 6 bases from J, leaving 12 bases between. The CDR3 runs to 11 residues. CDR3 loop: CSGLRIDGYTF. Written as DNA, the CDR3 is TGCAGCGGTCTACGGATCGATGGCTACACCTTC.